Reported below is one T cell receptor (beta chain). Its antigen is not known. TCRdb reworked the 5' RACE reads into one entry per CDR3 protein, no DNA. The sample shows about 110,000 distinct CDR3 sequences, and over 10% sits with its ten largest clones. The data derive from a study of monozygotic twins with inflammatory bowel disease. Per germline, CDR1 GTSNPN and CDR2 SVGIG (reference sequence). The CDR3 is made up of 15 amino acids. General study points: IBD patients had lower TCRbeta diversity (inverse Simpson) than healthy co-twins. A single strong IBD-associated signal or clonotype was not supported by the findings.

The chain couples TRBV30 to TRBJ1-3; lacking DNA, the TRBD1 call made by TCRdb goes unchecked. The receptor was isolated from a human donor with ulcerative colitis or Crohn's disease, or a healthy co-twin of an affected twin (not recorded which). Sequences were obtained from blood. The CDR3 spells CAWSVQGADGNTIYF.